This is a list of T cell receptor beta chains from one sample in a study of neurological immune-mediated disorders. TCRdb passed the 5' RACE reads through MiXCR, listing each CDR3 protein once. The table records 52,000 or so distinct CDR3 sequences, 4% of them present only once. Specimen: CD4+ T cells from blood. These receptors originate from a woman aged 35 to 49 with multiple sclerosis. Both conserved end residues are trimmed from each CDR3. Clone size, where shown, is once, few, many, or a class for clones that have expanded.

size: few
V: TRBV20-1
length: 10
CDR3: SALAGVGSQY

size: many
V: TRBV12-3/TRBV12-4
length: 12
CDR3: ASSLSGGGAIQY

size: many
V: TRBV20-1
length: 12
CDR3: SARVRAGANVLT

size: many
V: TRBV10-3
length: 15
CDR3: AISSGTAKGSGNTIY

size: many
V: TRBV3-1
length: 13
CDR3: ASSHSSGGWREQY

size: NA
V: TRBV5-1
length: 13
CDR3: ASSLVPGKNTEAF

size: many
V: TRBV29-1
length: 11
CDR3: STPLAGLETQY

size: many
V: TRBV12-5
length: 11
CDR3: ASGRTGGNEQY

size: many
V: TRBV3-1
length: 13
CDR3: ASSDGGLGNTEAF

size: many
V: TRBV27
length: 11
CDR3: ASSLLGNQPQH

size: many
V: TRBV5-5
length: 15
CDR3: ASSPAAAGGLTDTQY

size: many
V: TRBV4-1
length: 13
CDR3: ASSQGTGLWNEQY

size: many
V: TRBV2
length: 11
CDR3: ASSARTGDEQY

size: many
V: TRBV12-5
length: 15
CDR3: ASGLVGTSGAYYEQY

size: many
V: TRBV7-9
length: 11
CDR3: ASSHTRGDEQF

size: many
V: TRBV5-6
length: 12
CDR3: ASSFGIYGNTIY

size: many
V: TRBV18
length: 11
CDR3: ASSQRLEDEAF

size: few
V: TRBV11-2
length: 16
CDR3: ASSFRFDRLLSYNEQF

size: many
V: TRBV11-2
length: 13
CDR3: ASSLGGRFTDTQY

size: many
V: TRBV3-1
length: 9
CDR3: ASSQRDEQY

size: many
V: TRBV5-1
length: 14
CDR3: ASSQIPGQGARGYT

size: many
V: TRBV21-1
length: 17
CDR3: ASSKGDRRSRRCYSPLH

size: NA
V: TRBV20-1
length: 13
CDR3: SARDFMGSGNTIY

size: many
V: TRBV6-1
length: 11
CDR3: ASSDPRLLPLH

size: many
V: TRBV4-1
length: 14
CDR3: ASSQDRAAPISPLH

size: many
V: TRBV5-5
length: 13
CDR3: ASSLTGTEGETQY

size: many
V: TRBV10-2
length: 15
CDR3: ASSESGGVFRNQPQH

size: many
V: TRBV20-1
length: 11
CDR3: SAPNPPGYEQY

size: many
V: TRBV5-1
length: 11
CDR3: ASRLAGRGEAF

size: many
V: TRBV5-1
length: 14
CDR3: ASSLAGGSRTDTQY

size: many
V: TRBV7-9
length: 14
CDR3: ASSLALGVSNQPQH

size: many
V: TRBV4-1
length: 13
CDR3: ASSQGGGPYNEQF

size: many
V: TRBV20-1
length: 12
CDR3: SATRTGPHNEQF

size: many
V: TRBV7-8
length: 12
CDR3: ASSQGLAWHEQF

size: many
V: TRBV20-1
length: 14
CDR3: SASGSGGAPYNEQF

size: many
V: TRBV5-1
length: 11
CDR3: ASSFRISYEQY

size: many
V: TRBV20-1
length: 11
CDR3: SGVPGRFNEQF

size: many
V: TRBV10-3
length: 11
CDR3: AIKEEYNSPLH

size: many
V: TRBV29-1
length: 11
CDR3: SSRTVLGAEAF

size: many
V: TRBV6-1
length: 15
CDR3: ASSEGASGGVTDTQY

size: many
V: TRBV7-2
length: 13
CDR3: ASSLVGQGATEAF

size: many
V: TRBV20-1
length: 12
CDR3: SAPDRRSTDTQY

size: many
V: TRBV5-1
length: 13
CDR3: ASSWGDRFRDTQY

size: many
V: TRBV7-9
length: 11
CDR3: ASSLQGPYEQY

size: many
V: TRBV5-1
length: 14
CDR3: ASSRAGGGGNTEAF

size: many
V: TRBV5-1
length: 14
CDR3: ASSRASSGGIDEQF

size: many
V: TRBV4-1
length: 14
CDR3: ASSQEGWGINQPQH

size: many
V: TRBV5-5
length: 13
CDR3: ASSLVGRGYTEAF

size: many
V: TRBV6-2/TRBV6-3
length: 11
CDR3: ASSWGVNQPQH

size: many
V: TRBV29-1
length: 14
CDR3: SVEDRRDRDYGGYT

size: NA
V: TRBV6-5
length: 13
CDR3: ASSYSRLMNTEAF

size: many
V: TRBV12-3/TRBV12-4
length: 11
CDR3: ASSLAHRTEAF

size: many
V: TRBV5-1
length: 12
CDR3: ASSSGPGSYEQY

size: many
V: TRBV4-1
length: 17
CDR3: ASSPGQGAVYSGANVLT

size: many
V: TRBV18
length: 13
CDR3: ASSPPGGFQETQY

size: many
V: TRBV21-1
length: 14
CDR3: ASSRKTGPSTDTQY

size: NA
V: TRBV19
length: 15
CDR3: ASRARGGPRSNQPQH

size: many
V: TRBV4-1
length: 16
CDR3: ASSQDGGPSAGTDTQY